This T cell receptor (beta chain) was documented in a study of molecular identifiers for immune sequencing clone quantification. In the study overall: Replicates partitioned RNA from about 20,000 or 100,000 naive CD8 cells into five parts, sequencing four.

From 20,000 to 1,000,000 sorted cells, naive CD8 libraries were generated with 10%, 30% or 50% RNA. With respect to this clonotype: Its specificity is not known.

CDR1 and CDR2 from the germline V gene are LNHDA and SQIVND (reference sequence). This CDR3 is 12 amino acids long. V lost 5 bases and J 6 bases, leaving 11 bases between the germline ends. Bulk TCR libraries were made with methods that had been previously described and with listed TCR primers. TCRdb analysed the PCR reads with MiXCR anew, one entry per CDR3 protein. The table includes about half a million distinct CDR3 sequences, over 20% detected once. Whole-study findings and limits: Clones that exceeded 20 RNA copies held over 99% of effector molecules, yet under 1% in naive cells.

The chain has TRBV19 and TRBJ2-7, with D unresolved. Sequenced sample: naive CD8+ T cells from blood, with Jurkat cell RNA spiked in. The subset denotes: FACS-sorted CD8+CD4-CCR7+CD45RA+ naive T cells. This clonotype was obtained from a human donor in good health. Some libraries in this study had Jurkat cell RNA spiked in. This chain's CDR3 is CASSSTACEQYF. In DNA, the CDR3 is TGTGCCAGTAGTTCAACAGCCTGCGAGCAGTACTTC. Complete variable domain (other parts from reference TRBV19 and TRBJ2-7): DGGITQSPKYLFRKEGQNVTLSCEQNLNHDAMYWYRQDPGQGLRLIYYSQIVNDFQKGDIAEGYSVSREKKESFPLTVTSAQKNPTAFYLCASSSTACEQYFGPGTRLTVT.